This entry describes one T cell receptor (beta chain). The source of the sample is a study of blood T cell repertoires in COVID-19. Study-level information: The samples span acute and convalescent COVID-19 from the United States, Italy and Spain.

In the original workflow: Estimation of nucleated cell counts was performed using reference gene primer amplification. Assay: immunoSEQ multiplex PCR; the TCRdb copy retains only in-frame clones and omits some. From that table come the V and J calls and clone size; the DNA was used to work out D and trimming. The sample holds approximately 250,000 clones, roughly 91% seen once. The J segment lost 5 bases and the V segment lost 3 bases, leaving 6 bases of the junction unmatched. Looked up from germline, CDR1 is SGDLS and CDR2 is YYNGEE. The CDR3 extends over 15 amino acids. The chain recombines TRBV9 with TRBJ2-3; TRBD2 aligns across 10 bases. Sequencing input: peripheral blood. This sequence originates from a man aged 25 to 40 with COVID-19, enrolled during active disease. CDR3 DNA: TGTGCCAGCAGCGAGCGGGGGGGCCGGGGAGATACGCAGTATTTT. Encoded protein: CASSERGGRGDTQYF.